One sample yielded the 23 T cell receptor beta chains listed below, sequenced in a study of blood T cell repertoires in COVID-19. Some clones are missing from TCRdb's copy, which holds only in-frame ones; the method was immunoSEQ multiplex PCR. The sample contains 200,000 to 250,000 clones, 70% to 90% of which appear only once. The sequencing input was peripheral blood. These TCRs come from a man aged 60 to 69 with acute or convalescent COVID-19.

J is TRBJ1-1 and V is TRBV18, with TRBD1 as a possible D gene (5 bases). Germline CDR1 reads KGHSH; CDR2 reads LQKENI. V was cut by 0 bases and J by 0 bases, with 11 bases left in between. The length of the CDR3 is 16 residues. The CDR3 spells CASSPPLRQMNTEAFF. CDR3 bases: TGTGCCAGCTCACCACCGCTGAGACAGATGAACACTGAAGCTTTCTTT.

V gene TRBV7-2 combines with J gene TRBJ2-6, with D perhaps matching TRBD2 (5 bases). V dropped 5 bases and J dropped 0 bases, with 11 bases sitting between them. Germline loops: CDR1 SGHTA, CDR2 FQGNSA. CDR3 length: 16 amino acids. The CDR3 sequence: CASSPPGGSGANVLTF. CDR3 in DNA: TGTGCCAGCAGCCCGCCCGGAGGCTCTGGGGCCAACGTCCTGACTTTC.

V usage is TRBV2 and J usage is TRBJ2-1; D ambiguous. The CDR3 is 13 amino acids. Germline V gene sequence: CDR1 SNHLY, CDR2 FYNNEI. V was cut by 4 bases and J by 1 base, with 5 bases left in between. This CDR3 reads CASSVTSYNEQFF. CDR3 in DNA: TGTGCCAGCAGTGTGACTTCCTACAATGAGCAGTTCTTC.

Note on this clone: Distinct nucleotide sequences in the sample also encode this CDR3. As DNA, the CDR3 is TGTGCCAGCAGCTTAACGGGGGGTTCCTACGAGCAGTACTTC. It encodes CASSLTGGSYEQYF. The V and J genes are TRBV7-3 and TRBJ2-7; TRBD2 might be the D (6 bases). The CDR3 consists of 14 residues. CDR1 is SGHTA and CDR2 is FQGTGA in the germline V gene. Trimming removed 0 bases at V and 1 base at J, with 7 bases between.

With respect to this clone: Germline is not matched at one junction end, which may reflect a read error. V and J are TRBV20-1 and TRBJ2-7; TRBD1 aligns across 7 bases. Germline assignment: CDR1 DFQATT and CDR2 SNEGSKA (reference sequence). This CDR3 has 10 residues. CDR3 sequence: CSATHLQGFF. The CDR3 nucleotides are TGCAGTGCTACGCATTTACAGGGGTTCTTC.

The V gene is TRBV19, the J gene TRBJ2-7, with D possibly matching TRBD2 (6 bases). The length of the CDR3 is 15 residues. Germline V CDR1 and CDR2: LNHDA, SQIVND (reference sequence). Trimming removed 4 bases from V and 3 bases from J, with 16 bases in between. This CDR3 reads CASSRAGPGVYEQYF. The CDR3 DNA sequence: TGTGCCAGTAGTAGGGCGGGCCCGGGGGTCTACGAGCAGTACTTC.

The chain recombines TRBV20-1 with TRBJ2-7; 7 bases are a match to TRBD2. CDR3 length: 13 amino acids. Trimming cost V 3 bases and J 4 bases; bases outside gene matches: 6. The germline gives CDR1 DFQATT, CDR2 SNEGSKA (reference sequence). The CDR3 region is CSASEREVYEQYF. The CDR3 nucleotides are TGCAGTGCTAGTGAGCGGGAAGTGTACGAGCAGTACTTC.

Comment on this clone: The sample carries other DNA sequences with the same CDR3. The V gene is TRBV28, the J gene TRBJ1-6, with D unclear. The CDR3 is 15 residues long. Germline loops: CDR1 MDHEN, CDR2 SYDVKM. V was cut by 9 bases and J by 7 bases, with 19 bases left in between. The CDR3 sequence is CASTHRRRVNSPLHF. CDR3 bases: TGTGCCAGTACCCACCGCAGGAGGGTCAATTCACCCCTCCACTTT.

V and J are TRBV7-2 and TRBJ1-1, with 7 bases lining up with TRBD1. In germline, CDR1 is SGHTA, CDR2 FQGNSA. This CDR3 is 13 amino acids long. Trimming cost V 5 bases and J 5 bases; bases outside gene matches: 5. CDR3 region: CASSAVRGTEAFF. CDR3 DNA: TGTGCCAGCAGCGCCGTCAGGGGGACTGAAGCTTTCTTT.

This chain links TRBV2 with TRBJ2-3; 14 bases agree with TRBD2. The CDR3 contains 15 residues. Germline assignment: CDR1 SNHLY and CDR2 FYNNEI. With 7 bases clipped from V and 11 bases from J, the junction kept 11 bases outside the gene matches. The CDR3 loop reads CASTQGTSGRNKQYF. For the CDR3, the DNA is TGTGCCAGCACTCAGGGGACTAGCGGGAGAAATAAGCAGTATTTT.

V and J are TRBV4-1 and TRBJ1-2; 7 bases align to TRBD1. V trimming: 1 base; J trimming: 4 bases; junction bases outside the gene matches: 6. CDR1 is MGHRA, CDR2 YSYEKL, per germline. This CDR3 contains 15 residues. CDR3 loop: CASSQAGGGGYGYTF. CDR3 DNA sequence: TGCGCCAGCAGCCAAGCAGGAGGGGGCGGCTATGGCTACACCTTC.

A few counts support this clone. The chain recombines TRBV3-1 (or the pseudogene TRBV3-2) with TRBJ2-7; 12 positions agree with TRBD2. The trim removed 6 bases at V and 3 bases at J, leaving 6 bases unmatched. The CDR3 extends over 15 amino acids. Germline assignment: CDR1 LGHDT and CDR2 YNNKEL (reference sequence). CDR3: CASRPGLAGIYEQYF. The CDR3 DNA reads as TGTGCCAGCAGACCCGGACTAGCGGGAATCTACGAGCAGTACTTC.

The J gene is TRBJ2-1, the V gene TRBV30; no definite D call. V lost 8 bases and J 0 bases, leaving 11 bases between the germline ends. Germline loops: CDR1 GTSNPN, CDR2 SVGIG (reference sequence). CDR3 size: 13 residues. The CDR3 loop reads CAANYGSYNEQFF. CDR3 DNA: TGTGCCGCTAACTACGGCTCCTACAATGAGCAGTTCTTC.

This rearrangement joins TRBV5-1 to TRBJ1-3; the match to TRBD1 covers 7 bases. The junction had 0 bases not matched to a gene; V was cut back by 3 bases and J by 0 bases. Germline V lookup: CDR1 SGHRS, CDR2 YFSETQ. The CDR3 sequence is 14 residues long. CDR3 loop: CASSWDSSGNTIYF. The CDR3, as DNA: TGCGCCAGCAGCTGGGACAGCTCTGGAAACACCATATATTTT. Based on the CDR3 plus reference TRBV5-1 and TRBJ1-3, the full variable domain is KAGVTQTPRYLIKTRGQQVTLSCSPISGHRSVSWYQQTPGQGLQFLFEYFSETQRNKGNFPGRFSGRQFSNSRSEMNVSTLELGDSALYLCASSWDSSGNTIYFGEGSWLTVV.

The J gene is TRBJ1-2, the V gene TRBV30, with a possible D match to TRBD1 (6 bases). The V gene's germline CDR1 is GTSNPN and CDR2 SVGIG (reference sequence). Between the trimmed V and J ends, which lost 2 bases and 4 bases, there was a span of 14 bases. This CDR3 has 14 amino acids. The CDR3 region is CAWSLTQGSYGYTF. In DNA form, the CDR3 reads TGTGCCTGGAGTCTAACACAGGGATCCTATGGCTACACCTTC.

This clone has a single count. The genes are TRBV27 and TRBJ2-7; tentatively, D is TRBD1 (6 bases). V lost 1 base to trimming and J lost 5 bases, with 15 bases between them. Looked up from germline, CDR1 is MNHEY and CDR2 is SMNVEV (reference sequence). The CDR3 is 15 residues long. Here the CDR3 reads CASSLLKNRVNEQYF. Written as DNA, the CDR3 is TGTGCCAGCAGTTTATTAAAGAACAGGGTGAACGAGCAGTACTTC.

The rearrangement links TRBV30 to TRBJ2-1; 10 nucleotides align to TRBD2. CDR1 is GTSNPN and CDR2 is SVGIG in the germline V gene (reference sequence). V gave up 7 bases and J gave up 5 bases; unmatched junction bases: 5. The CDR3 extends over 13 amino acids. The CDR3 DNA follows: TGTGCCTCCACTAGCGGGACTAACAATGAGCAGTTCTTC. This encodes CASTSGTNNEQFF. Complete variable domain (other parts from reference TRBV30 and TRBJ2-1): SQTIHQWPATLVQPVGSPLSLECTVEGTSNPNLYWYRQAAGRGLQLLFYSVGIGQISSEVPQNLSASRPQDRQFILSSKKLLLSDSGFYLCASTSGTNNEQFFGPGTRLTVL.

This chain joins TRBV27 and TRBJ2-2; 7 bases line up with TRBD2. Losses at the gene ends were 2 bases for V and 3 bases for J; bases not matched to a gene: 3. Germline values: CDR1 MNHEY, CDR2 SMNVEV (reference sequence). The CDR3 runs to 15 residues. Here the CDR3 DNA reads TGTGCCAGCAGTTTAGCGGGAGTGGACACCGGGGAGCTGTTTTTT. Its translation is CASSLAGVDTGELFF.

This sequence joins TRBV4-3 and TRBJ2-7, with TRBD2 as a possible D gene (5 bases). CDR3 length: 14 residues. The V and J ends lost 0 bases and 4 bases respectively, with 10 bases between them. CDR1 LGHNA and CDR2 YSLEER come from the germline V gene. The CDR3 nucleotides read TGCGCCAGCAGCCAAGATCTTGGACTTTACGAGCAGTACTTC. Amino acid sequence: CASSQDLGLYEQYF.

This chain connects TRBV28 to TRBJ2-3; perhaps TRBD1 as D (6 bases). This CDR3 is 15 amino acids long. V shed 8 bases and J shed 3 bases, with 18 bases lying between them. Germline V gene sequence: CDR1 MDHEN, CDR2 SYDVKM. The CDR3 protein is CASLIGGPGTDTQYF. DNA for the CDR3: TGTGCCAGCCTTATTGGGGGCCCAGGTACAGATACGCAGTATTTT.

The rearrangement links TRBV15 to TRBJ1-1; 9 nucleotides align to TRBD1. The J segment lost 5 bases and the V segment lost 3 bases, leaving 10 bases of the junction unmatched. CDR1 and CDR2 from the germline V gene are LNHNV and YYDKDF (reference sequence). This CDR3 comprises 16 residues. CDR3 nucleotide sequence: TGTGCCACCAGCAGCCGCACCGGGACAGGGTGGACTGAAGCTTTCTTT. Its protein is CATSSRTGTGWTEAFF.

This clone is a singleton in its sample. V and J are TRBV2 and TRBJ1-2; the D is unclear. Per germline, CDR1 SNHLY and CDR2 FYNNEI. This CDR3 has 13 amino acids. Trimming pared 8 bases from V and 1 base from J, leaving 11 bases between. This CDR3 reads CASGSDYNYGYTF. The CDR3 bases are TGTGCCAGCGGGTCAGACTATAACTATGGCTACACCTTC.

This clone has just one count. CDR3 in amino acids: CASSQTAGPMETQYF. CDR3 coding DNA: TGTGCCAGCAGCCAAACAGCGGGGCCAATGGAGACCCAGTACTTC. This rearrangement joins TRBV4-2 to TRBJ2-5, with 7 bases fitting TRBD2. The length of the CDR3 is 15 residues. The ends lost 2 bases at V and 5 bases at J; junction bases unmatched: 8. Germline V lookup: CDR1 LGHNA, CDR2 YNFKEQ.